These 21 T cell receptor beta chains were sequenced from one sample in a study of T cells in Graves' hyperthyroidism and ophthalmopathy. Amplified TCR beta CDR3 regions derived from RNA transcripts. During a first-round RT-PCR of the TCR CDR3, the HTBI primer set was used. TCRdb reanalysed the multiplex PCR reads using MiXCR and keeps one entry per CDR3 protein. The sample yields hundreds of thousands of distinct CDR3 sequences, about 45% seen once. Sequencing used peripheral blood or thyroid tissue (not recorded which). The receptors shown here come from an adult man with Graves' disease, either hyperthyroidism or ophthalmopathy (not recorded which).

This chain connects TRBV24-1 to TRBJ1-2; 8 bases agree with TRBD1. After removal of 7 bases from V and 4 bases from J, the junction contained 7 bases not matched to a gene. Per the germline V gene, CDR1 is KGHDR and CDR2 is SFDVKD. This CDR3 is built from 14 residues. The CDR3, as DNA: TGTGCCACCAGCTCTCGGACAGGGACCTATGGCTACACCTTC. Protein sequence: CATSSRTGTYGYTF.

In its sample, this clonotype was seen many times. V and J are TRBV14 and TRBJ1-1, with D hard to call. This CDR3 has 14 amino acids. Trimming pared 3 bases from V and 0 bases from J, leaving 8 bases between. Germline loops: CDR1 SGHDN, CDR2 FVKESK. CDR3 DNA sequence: TGTGCCAGCAGCCATCGAGGGATGAACACTGAAGCTTTCTTT. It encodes CASSHRGMNTEAFF.

CDR3 sequence (DNA): TGTGCCAGCAGTGAAAACGGCAGGCTTGAAGCTTTCTTT. It codes for CASSENGRLEAFF. The J gene is TRBJ1-1, the V gene TRBV25-1; D unresolved. The CDR3 sequence is 13 residues long. The V gene's germline CDR1 is MGHDK and CDR2 SYGVNS. V lost 2 bases and J lost 7, with 11 bases in between.

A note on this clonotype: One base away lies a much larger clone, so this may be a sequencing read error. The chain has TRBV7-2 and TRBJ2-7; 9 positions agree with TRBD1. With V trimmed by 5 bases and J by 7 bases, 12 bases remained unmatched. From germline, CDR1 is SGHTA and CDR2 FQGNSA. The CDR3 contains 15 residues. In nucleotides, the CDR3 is TGTGCCAGCAGCCCCACCGGGACAGGGTCGCGGGAGCAGTACTTC. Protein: CASSPTGTGSREQYF. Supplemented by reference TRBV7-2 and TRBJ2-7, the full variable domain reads GAGVSQSPSNKVTEKGKDVELRCDPISGHTALYWYRQSLGQGLEFLIYFQGNSAPDKSGLPSDRFSAERTGGSVSTLTIQRTQQEDSAVYLCASSPTGTGSREQYFGPGTRLTVT.

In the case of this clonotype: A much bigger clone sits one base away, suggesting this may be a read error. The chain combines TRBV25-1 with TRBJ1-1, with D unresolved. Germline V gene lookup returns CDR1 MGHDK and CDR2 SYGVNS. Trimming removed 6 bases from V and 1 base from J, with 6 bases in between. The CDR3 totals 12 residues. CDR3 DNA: TGTGCCAGCAGATTACAGAACACTGAAGCTTTCTTT. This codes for CASRLQNTEAFF.

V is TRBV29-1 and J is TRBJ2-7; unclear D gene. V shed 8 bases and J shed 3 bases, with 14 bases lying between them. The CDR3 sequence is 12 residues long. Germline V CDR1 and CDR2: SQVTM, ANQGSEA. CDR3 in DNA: TGCAGCAGTTATGCTGGGAACTACGAGCAGTACTTC. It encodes CSSYAGNYEQYF.

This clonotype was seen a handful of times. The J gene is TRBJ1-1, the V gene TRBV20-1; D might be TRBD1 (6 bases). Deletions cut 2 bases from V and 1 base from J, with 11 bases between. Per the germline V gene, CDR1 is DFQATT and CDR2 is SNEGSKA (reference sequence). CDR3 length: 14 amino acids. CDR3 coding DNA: TGCAGTGCTAGATTGGGACACGCGAACACTGAAGCTTTCTTT. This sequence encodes CSARLGHANTEAFF.

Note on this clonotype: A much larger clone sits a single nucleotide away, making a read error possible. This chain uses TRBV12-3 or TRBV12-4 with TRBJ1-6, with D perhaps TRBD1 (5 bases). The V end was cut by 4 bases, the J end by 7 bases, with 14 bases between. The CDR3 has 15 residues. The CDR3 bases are TGTGCCAGCAGTTACCTGACAAGGGGCAATTCACCCCTCCACTTT. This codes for CASSYLTRGNSPLHF.

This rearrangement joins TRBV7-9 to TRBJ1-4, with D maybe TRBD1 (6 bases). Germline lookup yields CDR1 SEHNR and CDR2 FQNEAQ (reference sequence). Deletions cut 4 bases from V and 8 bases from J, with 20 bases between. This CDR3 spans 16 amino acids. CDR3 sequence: CASSSVGGGMNEKLFF. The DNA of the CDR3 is TGTGCCAGCAGCTCTGTTGGGGGCGGGATGAACGAAAAACTGTTTTTT.

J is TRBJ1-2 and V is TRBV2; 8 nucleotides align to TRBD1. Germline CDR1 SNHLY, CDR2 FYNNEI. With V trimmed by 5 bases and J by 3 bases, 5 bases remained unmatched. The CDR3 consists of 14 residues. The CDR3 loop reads CASSTDRGYYGYTF. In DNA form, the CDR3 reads TGTGCCAGCAGTACTGACAGGGGATACTATGGCTACACCTTC.

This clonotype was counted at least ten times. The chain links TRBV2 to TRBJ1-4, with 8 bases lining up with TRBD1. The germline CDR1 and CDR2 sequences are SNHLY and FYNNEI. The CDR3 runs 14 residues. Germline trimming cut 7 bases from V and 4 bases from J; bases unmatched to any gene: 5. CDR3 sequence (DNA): TGTGCCAGCACCCCGGGACAGGTTAATGAAAAACTGTTTTTT. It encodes CASTPGQVNEKLFF. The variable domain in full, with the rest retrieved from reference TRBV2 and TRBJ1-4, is EPEVTQTPSHQVTQMGQEVILRCVPISNHLYFYWYRQILGQKVEFLVSFYNNEISEKSEIFDDQFSVERPDGSNFTLKIRSTKLEDSAMYFCASTPGQVNEKLFFGSGTQLSVL.

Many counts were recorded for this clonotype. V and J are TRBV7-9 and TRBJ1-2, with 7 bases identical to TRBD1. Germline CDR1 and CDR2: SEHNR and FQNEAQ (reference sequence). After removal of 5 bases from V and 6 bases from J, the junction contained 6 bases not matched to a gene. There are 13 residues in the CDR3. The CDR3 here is CASSPDRVDGYTF. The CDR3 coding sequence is TGTGCCAGCAGCCCCGACAGGGTGGATGGCTACACCTTC.

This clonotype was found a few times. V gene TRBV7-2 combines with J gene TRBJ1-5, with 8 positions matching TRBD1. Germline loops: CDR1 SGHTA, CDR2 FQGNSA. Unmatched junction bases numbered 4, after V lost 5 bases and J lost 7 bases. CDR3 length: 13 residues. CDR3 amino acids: CASSADRVQPQHF. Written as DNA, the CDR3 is TGTGCCAGCAGCGCGGACAGGGTACAGCCCCAGCATTTT.

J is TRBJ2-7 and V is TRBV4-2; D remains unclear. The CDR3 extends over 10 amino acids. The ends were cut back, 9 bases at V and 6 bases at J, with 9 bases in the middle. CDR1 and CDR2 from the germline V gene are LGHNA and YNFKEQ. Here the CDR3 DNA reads TGTGCCAGACAGCCACCCGAGCAGTACTTC. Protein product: CARQPPEQYF.

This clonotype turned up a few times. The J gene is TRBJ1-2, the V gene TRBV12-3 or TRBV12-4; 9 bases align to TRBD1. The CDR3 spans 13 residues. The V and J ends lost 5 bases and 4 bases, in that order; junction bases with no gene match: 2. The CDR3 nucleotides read TGTGCCAGCAGTCGGGACAGGGTCTATGGCTACACCTTC. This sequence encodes CASSRDRVYGYTF.

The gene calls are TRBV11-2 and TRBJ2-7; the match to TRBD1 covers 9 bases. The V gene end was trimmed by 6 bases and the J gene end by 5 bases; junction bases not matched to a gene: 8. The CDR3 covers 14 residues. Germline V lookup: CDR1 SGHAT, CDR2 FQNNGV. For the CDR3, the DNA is TGTGCCAGCAGTTTTCCCGGGACAGGGAACGAGCAGTACTTC. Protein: CASSFPGTGNEQYF.

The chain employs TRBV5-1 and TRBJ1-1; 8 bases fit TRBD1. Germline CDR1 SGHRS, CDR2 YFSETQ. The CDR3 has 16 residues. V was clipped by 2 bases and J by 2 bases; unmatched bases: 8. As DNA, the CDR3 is TGCGCCAGCAGCTTTAGGGGACAGGACCTTAACACTGAAGCTTTCTTT. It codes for CASSFRGQDLNTEAFF.

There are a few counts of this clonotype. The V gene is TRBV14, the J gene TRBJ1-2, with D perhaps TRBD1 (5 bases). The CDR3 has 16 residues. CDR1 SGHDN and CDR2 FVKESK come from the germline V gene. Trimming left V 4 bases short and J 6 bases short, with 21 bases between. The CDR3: CASSRLRDSNLHGYTF. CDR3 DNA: TGTGCCAGCAGCCGCCTCAGGGATTCGAATCTCCATGGCTACACCTTC.

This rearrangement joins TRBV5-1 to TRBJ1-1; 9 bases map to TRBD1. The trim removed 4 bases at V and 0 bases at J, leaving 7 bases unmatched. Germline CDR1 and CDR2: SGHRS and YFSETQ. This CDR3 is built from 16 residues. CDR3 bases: TGCGCCAGCAGCCTATCCGGGACAGGGTTGAACACTGAAGCTTTCTTT. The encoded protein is CASSLSGTGLNTEAFF.

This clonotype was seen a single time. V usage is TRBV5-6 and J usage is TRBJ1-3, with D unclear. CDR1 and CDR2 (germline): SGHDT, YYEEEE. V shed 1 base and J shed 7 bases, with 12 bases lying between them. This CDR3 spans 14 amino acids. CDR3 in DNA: TGTGCCAGCAGCTTGTACGGGGAGCGGAACACCATATATTTT. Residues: CASSLYGERNTIYF.

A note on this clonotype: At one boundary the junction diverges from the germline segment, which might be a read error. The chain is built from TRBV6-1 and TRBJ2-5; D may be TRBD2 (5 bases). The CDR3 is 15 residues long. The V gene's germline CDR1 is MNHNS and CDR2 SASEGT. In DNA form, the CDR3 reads TGTGCCATCAGTGAGTGGACTTCGTACCAAGAGACCCAGTACTTC. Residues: CAISEWTSYQETQYF.